A selection of T cell receptor beta chains follows, all from one sample in a study of cytomegalovirus exposure and HLA in healthy donors. Measured with immunoSEQ multiplex PCR; TCRdb has only the in-frame clones, and not every one. This table has over 70,000 clones, less than 80% appearing once. Sequencing was performed on PBMCs. These receptors all stem from a man aged 25-45 years in good health and CMV-seropositive. The CDR3 runs from the conserved cysteine through the conserved F or W. D genes are given only for firm matches. The size field is filled for only some rows; it gives once, few, many or a size class.

v_gene: TRBV6-1
j_gene: TRBJ1-5
abundance: -
d_gene: -
CDR3nt: TGTGCCACCCTGTATCTCTCTTATAGCAATCAGCCCCAGCATTTT
CDR3aa: CATLYLSYSNQPQHF

v_gene: TRBV18
j_gene: TRBJ1-1
abundance: -
d_gene: TRBD1
CDR3nt: TGTGCCAGCTCACCCAACTCTGGGACAGCCGCCGAAGCTTTCTTT
CDR3aa: CASSPNSGTAAEAFF

v_gene: TRBV6-5
j_gene: TRBJ1-6
abundance: -
d_gene: TRBD1
CDR3nt: TGTGCCAGCAGTTACGTCCGGGACAGTAATTCACCCCTCCACTTT
CDR3aa: CASSYVRDSNSPLHF

v_gene: TRBV19
j_gene: TRBJ2-2
abundance: -
d_gene: -
CDR3nt: TGTGCCAGTAGTCGGGGGGGACAGCGCACCGGGGAGCTGTTTTTT
CDR3aa: CASSRGGQRTGELFF

v_gene: TRBV7-9
j_gene: TRBJ2-1
abundance: -
d_gene: -
CDR3nt: TGTGCCAGCAGCCACAAGATCGAATACAATGAGCAGTTCTTC
CDR3aa: CASSHKIEYNEQFF

v_gene: TRBV19
j_gene: TRBJ1-5
abundance: -
d_gene: TRBD1
CDR3nt: TGTGCCAGTAGTTCCGGACAGGGACCCAATCAGCCCCAGCATTTT
CDR3aa: CASSSGQGPNQPQHF

v_gene: TRBV13
j_gene: TRBJ2-7
abundance: -
d_gene: TRBD1
CDR3nt: TGTGCCAGCAGCCCTGGGACAGCAGCGCCCTACGAGCAGTACTTC
CDR3aa: CASSPGTAAPYEQYF

v_gene: TRBV6-1
j_gene: TRBJ2-3
abundance: -
d_gene: -
CDR3nt: TGTGCCAGCAGTGTCCGCCGGGAGCTTAGCACAGATACGCAGTATTTT
CDR3aa: CASSVRRELSTDTQYF

v_gene: TRBV5-8
j_gene: TRBJ1-4
abundance: -
d_gene: TRBD1
CDR3nt: TGTGCCAGCAGCATCGACAGGGACGGTGAAAAACTGTTTTTT
CDR3aa: CASSIDRDGEKLFF

v_gene: TRBV27
j_gene: TRBJ2-1
abundance: -
d_gene: -
CDR3nt: TGTGCCAGCAGTCGACTTTACAAAGGCAATGAGCAGTTCTTC
CDR3aa: CASSRLYKGNEQFF

v_gene: TRBV25-1
j_gene: TRBJ1-1
abundance: once
d_gene: -
CDR3nt: TGTGCCAGCAGTGATCCTACCGGGGGGCGGGGTGAAGCTTTCTTT
CDR3aa: CASSDPTGGRGEAFF

v_gene: TRBV7-9
j_gene: TRBJ2-3
abundance: -
d_gene: -
CDR3nt: TGTGCCAGCAGCCCTGTCCTTCCAGATACGCAGTATTTT
CDR3aa: CASSPVLPDTQYF

v_gene: TRBV29-1
j_gene: TRBJ1-1
abundance: -
d_gene: -
CDR3nt: TGCAGCGTTGATACCAGGAGGACTGAAGCTTTCTTT
CDR3aa: CSVDTRRTEAFF

v_gene: TRBV28
j_gene: TRBJ2-5
abundance: -
d_gene: TRBD1
CDR3nt: TGTGCCAGCAGCCCTTCCAGAGGGGGCCGAGAGACCCAGTACTTC
CDR3aa: CASSPSRGGRETQYF

v_gene: TRBV13
j_gene: TRBJ1-6
abundance: -
d_gene: TRBD1
CDR3nt: TGTGCCAGCAGCACAGGGACAGGGGACCACTCACCCCTCCACTTT
CDR3aa: CASSTGTGDHSPLHF

v_gene: TRBV6-5
j_gene: TRBJ2-7
abundance: -
d_gene: TRBD2
CDR3nt: TGTGCCAGCAGTTACTCGGGGGGGTCCTACGAGCAGTACTTC
CDR3aa: CASSYSGGSYEQYF

v_gene: TRBV19
j_gene: TRBJ2-7
abundance: -
d_gene: -
CDR3nt: TGTGCCAGTAGTATAGATTATGGGGGCAGCTACGAGCAGTACTTC
CDR3aa: CASSIDYGGSYEQYF

v_gene: TRBV30
j_gene: TRBJ2-2
abundance: -
d_gene: -
CDR3nt: TGTGCCTGGAGTCGACACCCAGGGACCGGGGAGCTGTTTTTT
CDR3aa: CAWSRHPGTGELFF

v_gene: TRBV7-9
j_gene: TRBJ2-3
abundance: -
d_gene: TRBD2
CDR3nt: TGTGCCAGCAGCTTAGGGGGGGGACGGGAATCCACAGATACGCAGTATTTT
CDR3aa: CASSLGGGRESTDTQYF

v_gene: TRBV6-1
j_gene: TRBJ2-3
abundance: -
d_gene: TRBD2
CDR3nt: TGTGCCAGCAGTGAAAGCAGCGGGGGGGCGTGGGATACGCAGTATTTT
CDR3aa: CASSESSGGAWDTQYF

v_gene: TRBV27
j_gene: TRBJ1-2
abundance: -
d_gene: -
CDR3nt: TGTGCCAGCAGGGGGGGGCCAGAGGCAGGGTCCTATGGCTACACCTTC
CDR3aa: CASRGGPEAGSYGYTF

v_gene: TRBV27
j_gene: TRBJ1-1
abundance: -
d_gene: -
CDR3nt: TGTGCCAGCAGTTCCACGCGACAGGCGGGGAACACTGAAGCTTTCTTT
CDR3aa: CASSSTRQAGNTEAFF

v_gene: TRBV5-1
j_gene: TRBJ2-7
abundance: -
d_gene: TRBD1
CDR3nt: TGCGCCAGCAGATTGACAGGGAGCTCCTACGAGCAGTACTTC
CDR3aa: CASRLTGSSYEQYF

v_gene: TRBV7-9
j_gene: TRBJ1-1
abundance: -
d_gene: TRBD1
CDR3nt: TGTGCCAGCAGCTTACCTCAGGGGGCGAACACTGAAGCTTTCTTT
CDR3aa: CASSLPQGANTEAFF

v_gene: TRBV5-1
j_gene: TRBJ1-1
abundance: once
d_gene: -
CDR3nt: TGCGCCAGCAGCTTGGGTATGAACACTGAAGCTTTCTTT
CDR3aa: CASSLGMNTEAFF

v_gene: TRBV6-1
j_gene: TRBJ2-6
abundance: -
d_gene: -
CDR3nt: TGTGCCTCTTCTGGGGCCAACGTCCTGACTTTC
CDR3aa: CASSGANVLTF

v_gene: TRBV6-4
j_gene: TRBJ1-1
abundance: -
d_gene: -
CDR3nt: TGTGCCAGCAGGGGGGGGGTACCCGGTGCTGAAGCTTTCTTT
CDR3aa: CASRGGVPGAEAFF

v_gene: TRBV11-2
j_gene: TRBJ2-2
abundance: -
d_gene: -
CDR3nt: TGTGCCAGCAGCCCAAGTGCGGGGAACTCCGGGGAGCTGTTTTTT
CDR3aa: CASSPSAGNSGELFF

v_gene: TRBV29-1
j_gene: TRBJ2-1
abundance: -
d_gene: -
CDR3nt: TGCAGCGTTGAAAAACTAGACAATGAGCAGTTCTTC
CDR3aa: CSVEKLDNEQFF

v_gene: TRBV5-1
j_gene: TRBJ2-3
abundance: -
d_gene: TRBD2
CDR3nt: TGCGCCAGCAGCTTGTCGTTAGCGGGTAGCACAGATACGCAGTATTTT
CDR3aa: CASSLSLAGSTDTQYF

v_gene: TRBV4-2
j_gene: TRBJ1-3
abundance: -
d_gene: -
CDR3nt: TGTGCCAGCAGCCAAGATAACAGTAACTCTGGAAACACCATATATTTT
CDR3aa: CASSQDNSNSGNTIYF

v_gene: TRBV2
j_gene: TRBJ1-2
abundance: -
d_gene: -
CDR3nt: TGTGCCAGCAGTGAAGCGCTTCGAGACGGCGGTGGCTACACCTTC
CDR3aa: CASSEALRDGGGYTF

v_gene: TRBV2
j_gene: TRBJ2-1
abundance: -
d_gene: TRBD2
CDR3nt: TGTGCCGGGCACGCCGGGCTAGCGGCCTTCAGGGAGCAGTTCTTC
CDR3aa: CAGHAGLAAFREQFF

v_gene: TRBV11-3
j_gene: TRBJ1-1
abundance: -
d_gene: -
CDR3nt: TGTGCCAGCAGCACGGGGAACACTGAAGCTTTCTTT
CDR3aa: CASSTGNTEAFF

v_gene: TRBV6-1
j_gene: TRBJ1-3
abundance: -
d_gene: -
CDR3nt: TGTGCCAGCAGTGACTACAGGGACTCTGGAAACACCATATATTTT
CDR3aa: CASSDYRDSGNTIYF

v_gene: TRBV7-8
j_gene: TRBJ2-2
abundance: -
d_gene: TRBD1
CDR3nt: TGTGCCAGCAGCCTAGGGGACAGAGTGGGGACCGGGGAGCTGTTTTTT
CDR3aa: CASSLGDRVGTGELFF

v_gene: TRBV19
j_gene: TRBJ1-5
abundance: -
d_gene: -
CDR3nt: TGTGCCAGTAACCTTCAGTTTAGCAATCAGCCCCAGCATTTT
CDR3aa: CASNLQFSNQPQHF

v_gene: TRBV29-1
j_gene: TRBJ2-2
abundance: -
d_gene: TRBD2
CDR3nt: TGCAGCGTTCTAGCGGGGGGGGGCGGGGAGCTGTTTTTT
CDR3aa: CSVLAGGGGELFF

v_gene: TRBV11-2
j_gene: TRBJ1-1
abundance: -
d_gene: TRBD1
CDR3nt: TGTGCCAGCAGCTTGGGGACAGCCGGCACTGAAGCTTTCTTT
CDR3aa: CASSLGTAGTEAFF

v_gene: TRBV30
j_gene: TRBJ2-1
abundance: -
d_gene: -
CDR3nt: TGTGCCTGGAGTGTAGGGCCTAGCGTAAACAATGAGCAGTTCTTC
CDR3aa: CAWSVGPSVNNEQFF

v_gene: TRBV6-5
j_gene: TRBJ2-1
abundance: -
d_gene: TRBD2
CDR3nt: TGTGCCAGCAGGGGACTAGCGGGAGGAGATGAGCAGTTCTTC
CDR3aa: CASRGLAGGDEQFF

v_gene: TRBV7-3
j_gene: TRBJ2-3
abundance: -
d_gene: TRBD2
CDR3nt: TGTGCCAGCAGCCCAAGCGGGGGGCGGGGAGATACGCAGTATTTT
CDR3aa: CASSPSGGRGDTQYF

v_gene: TRBV28
j_gene: TRBJ1-1
abundance: few
d_gene: -
CDR3nt: TGTGCCAGCATTCTGGACGGGGGGACTGAAGCTTTCTTT
CDR3aa: CASILDGGTEAFF

v_gene: TRBV5-4
j_gene: TRBJ2-3
abundance: -
d_gene: TRBD1
CDR3nt: TGTGCCAGCAGCACCCGACAGGGGGCAGATACGCAGTATTTT
CDR3aa: CASSTRQGADTQYF

v_gene: TRBV6-6
j_gene: TRBJ2-3
abundance: many
d_gene: TRBD1
CDR3nt: TGTGCCAGCAGTTACCCGGGACAGGGGGTCGATACGCAGTATTTT
CDR3aa: CASSYPGQGVDTQYF

v_gene: TRBV6-5
j_gene: TRBJ1-2
abundance: -
d_gene: TRBD1
CDR3nt: TGTGCCAGCAGTCAGGGGGTGAACTATGGCTACACCTTC
CDR3aa: CASSQGVNYGYTF

v_gene: TRBV10-3
j_gene: TRBJ1-5
abundance: -
d_gene: -
CDR3nt: TGTGCCATCAGTGGACAGGCGCCGGATCAGCCCCAGCATTTT
CDR3aa: CAISGQAPDQPQHF